Below are 9 T cell receptor beta chains sequenced from a single sample in a study of blood T cell repertoires in COVID-19 (TCRdb year 2020). The library relied on the immunoSEQ multiplex PCR assay. This is the immuneACCESS table as TCRdb keeps it, with only in-frame sequences that have V and J called. A part of the clones is gone; compared with another copy, unresolved V genes explain less than half, and the rest is unexplained. Here the sample has about 170,000 clones; 86% occur a single time. The ten top clones hold around 7% of the sample. The sequencing input was peripheral blood. These receptors originate from a woman older than 75 in a cohort sampled during active or convalescent COVID-19.

This clone is a singleton in its sample. CDR3: CASSQGTFLNYGYTF. CDR3 DNA: TGTGCCAGCAGCCAGGGGACATTCCTTAACTATGGCTACACCTTC. The chain employs TRBV3-1 (or the pseudogene TRBV3-2) and TRBJ1-2; possible D gene TRBD1, 6 bases. V lost 3 bases, J lost 1 base, and 12 bases lay in between. Germline V CDR1 and CDR2: LGHDT, YNNKEL (reference sequence). The CDR3 runs 15 residues.

This chain joins TRBV6-2 or TRBV6-3 and TRBJ1-2, with TRBD1 matching 7 bases. From germline, CDR1 is MNHEY and CDR2 SVGEGT. The V segment lost 2 bases and the J segment 2 bases; nucleotides outside the gene matches: 5. This CDR3 comprises 15 residues. This chain's CDR3 is CASSYETRGNYGYTF. CDR3 nucleotides: TGTGCCAGCAGTTACGAGACCAGGGGGAACTATGGCTACACCTTC.

The genes are TRBV7-9 and TRBJ1-4; no firm D call. The CDR3 consists of 19 residues. Trimming removed 5 bases from V and 0 bases from J, with 22 bases in between. The germline V gene has CDR1 SEHNR and CDR2 FQNEAQ (reference sequence). CDR3 bases: TGTGCCAGCAGCCCACCATTGCACGGAGGAGGCCCAACTAATGAAAAACTGTTTTTT. Translation: CASSPPLHGGGPTNEKLFF.

This clone appeared a single time. The J gene is TRBJ2-1, the V gene TRBV6-5; 10 nucleotides match TRBD2. There are 15 residues in the CDR3. The germline V gene encodes CDR1 MNHEY and CDR2 SVGAGI. J gave up 6 bases and V 2 bases, and 4 bases lay outside the gene matches. This CDR3 reads CASSYSGRGRNEQFF. In DNA, the CDR3 is TGTGCCAGCAGTTACAGCGGGAGGGGACGCAATGAGCAGTTCTTC.

The genes are TRBV7-2 and TRBJ1-2; D is possibly TRBD1 (6 bases). With 4 bases removed from V and 8 bases from J, the gap between germline ends came to 14 bases. The CDR3 spans 13 residues. Germline assignment: CDR1 SGHTA and CDR2 FQGNSA. The CDR3 loop is CASSSVAGAGYTF. Written as DNA, the CDR3 is TGTGCCAGCAGCTCGGTGGCGGGGGCGGGCTACACCTTC.

The chain joins TRBV5-6 to TRBJ1-2; TRBD1 aligns across 10 bases. Germline-derived CDR1 and CDR2 are SGHDT and YYEEEE. The CDR3 loop spans 13 amino acids. Trimming took 6 bases from V and 4 from J; bases not matched to a gene: 3. The CDR3 DNA follows: TGTGCCAGCACCCGGACAGGGGGCTATGGCTACACCTTC. Translation: CASTRTGGYGYTF.

The rearrangement links TRBV5-1 to TRBJ1-1; a weak D match, TRBD1 (5 bases). Germline lookup yields CDR1 SGHRS and CDR2 YFSETQ. Trimming cost V 4 bases and J 0 bases, with 10 bases left between them. The CDR3 is made up of 14 amino acids. The CDR3 is CASSGQTVNTEAFF. The CDR3, as DNA: TGCGCCAGCAGCGGACAAACAGTGAACACTGAAGCTTTCTTT.

The chain employs TRBV15 and TRBJ2-2, with TRBD1 matching over 8 bases. Looked up from germline, CDR1 is LNHNV and CDR2 is YYDKDF (reference sequence). The CDR3 runs 17 residues. The V segment lost 1 base and the J segment 1 base; nucleotides outside the gene matches: 5. In nucleotides, the CDR3 is TGTGCCACCAGCAGAGGTGCTGGACAGGGGAACACCGGGGAGCTGTTTTTT. The encoded protein is CATSRGAGQGNTGELFF.

This clone has only a few counts. The gene calls are TRBV29-1 and TRBJ1-4; perhaps TRBD1 as D (5 bases). This CDR3 has 13 residues. Germline CDR1 is SQVTM and CDR2 is ANQGSEA. V lost 0 bases, J lost 8 bases, and 10 bases lay in between. CDR3 region: CSVEDSGREKLFF. The CDR3 DNA reads as TGCAGCGTTGAAGATTCAGGGCGGGAAAAACTGTTTTTT.